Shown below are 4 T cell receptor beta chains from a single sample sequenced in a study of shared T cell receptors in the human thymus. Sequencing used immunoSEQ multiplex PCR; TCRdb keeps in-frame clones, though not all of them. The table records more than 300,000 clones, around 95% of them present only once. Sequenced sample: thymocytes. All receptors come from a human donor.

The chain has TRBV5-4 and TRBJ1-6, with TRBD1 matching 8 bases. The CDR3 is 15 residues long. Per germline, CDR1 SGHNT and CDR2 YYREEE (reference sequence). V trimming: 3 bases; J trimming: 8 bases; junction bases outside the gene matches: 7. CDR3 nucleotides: TGTGCCAGCAGCTCGACAGGGGCATCGGATTCACCCCTCCACTTT. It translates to CASSSTGASDSPLHF.

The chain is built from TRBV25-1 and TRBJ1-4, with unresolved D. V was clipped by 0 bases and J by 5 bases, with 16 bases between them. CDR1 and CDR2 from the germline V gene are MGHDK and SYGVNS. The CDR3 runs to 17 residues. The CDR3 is CASSEYRVGSKNEKLFF. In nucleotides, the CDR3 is TGTGCCAGCAGTGAATATCGGGTTGGGAGCAAGAATGAAAAACTGTTTTTT.

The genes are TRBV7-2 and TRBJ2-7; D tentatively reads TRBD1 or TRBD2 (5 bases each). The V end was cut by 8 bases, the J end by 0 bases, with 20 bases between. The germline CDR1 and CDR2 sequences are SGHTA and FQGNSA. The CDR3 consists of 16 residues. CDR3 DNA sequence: TGTGCCAGCGCCCAAGGGGTGCGGGTTAGCTCCTACGAGCAGTACTTC. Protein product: CASAQGVRVSSYEQYF.

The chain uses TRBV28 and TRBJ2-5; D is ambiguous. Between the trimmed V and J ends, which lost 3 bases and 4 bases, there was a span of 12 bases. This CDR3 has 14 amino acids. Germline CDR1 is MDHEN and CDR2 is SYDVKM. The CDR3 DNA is TGTGCCAGCAGTTTGGAAGTCCTGGGAGAGACCCAGTACTTC. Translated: CASSLEVLGETQYF.